One and the same sample provided the 22 T cell receptor beta chains below, sequenced in a study of breast tumors, draining lymph nodes, adjacent tissues. TCRdb itself ran the multiplex PCR reads through MiXCR, one entry per CDR3 protein. The sample holds roughly 260,000 distinct CDR3 sequences, about 30% seen once. Breast cancer patients provided tissue from their axillary draining lymph nodes. The specimen sequenced was axillary lymph node tissue. These receptors were collected from a female donor with breast cancer. Some clones in this sample may be carry-over from other donors' samples.

The chain links TRBV7-9 to TRBJ2-6, with D possibly TRBD1 on 5 matching bases. V was clipped by 6 bases and J by 12 bases, with 24 bases between them. Germline V CDR1 and CDR2: SEHNR, FQNEAQ (reference sequence). CDR3 length: 16 residues. DNA of the CDR3: TGTGCCAGCAGTAGGACCTGGGGAACTGGGGCTACCGTCCTGACTTTC. This encodes CASSRTWGTGATVLTF.

This clonotype appeared many times. V usage is TRBV19 and J usage is TRBJ2-1, with 11 bases lining up with TRBD2. Germline trimming cut 1 base from V and 3 bases from J; bases unmatched to any gene: 8. Germline CDR1 reads LNHDA; CDR2 reads SQIVND (reference sequence). The CDR3 loop spans 18 amino acids. CDR3 nucleotides: TGTGCCAGTAGTATAGTGGGGGAACTAGCGGGAGTCTACAATGAGCAGTTCTTC. Translating it yields CASSIVGELAGVYNEQFF. The whole variable domain, remainder taken from reference TRBV19 and TRBJ2-1, is DGGITQSPKYLFRKEGQNVTLSCEQNLNHDAMYWYRQDPGQGLRLIYYSQIVNDFQKGDIAEGYSVSREKKESFPLTVTSAQKNPTAFYLCASSIVGELAGVYNEQFFGPGTRLTVL.

About this clonotype: At one end, the junction sequence differs from germline, possibly due to a read error. The chain recombines TRBV25-1 with TRBJ2-3, with D perhaps TRBD2 (5 bases). The CDR3 totals 16 residues. The germline CDR1 and CDR2 sequences are MGHDK and SYGVNS. The CDR3: CAGSELDSSSTDMQYF. CDR3 sequence (DNA): TGTGCCGGCAGTGAGCTAGACTCGTCTAGCACAGATATGCAGTATTTT.

Concerning this clonotype itself: A much larger clone differs by one base, so this may be a read error. The chain couples TRBV13 to TRBJ1-2, with a weak D call TRBD1 (5 bases). Germline V gene sequence: CDR1 PRHDT, CDR2 FYEKMQ (reference sequence). The CDR3 is 13 amino acids. CDR3 region: CASRKPGLSGYAF. The CDR3 DNA reads as TGTGCCAGCAGAAAACCGGGACTCAGTGGCTACGCCTTC. Together with reference TRBV13 and TRBJ1-2, the CDR3 gives the full variable domain: AAGVIQSPRHLIKEKRETATLKCYPIPRHDTVYWYQQGPGQDPQFLISFYEKMQSDKGSIPDRFSAQQFSDYHSELNMSSLELGDSALYFCASRKPGLSGYAFGSGTRLTVV.

This clonotype was observed many times. This chain connects TRBV5-6 to TRBJ1-4; 8 bases fit TRBD1. Germline V CDR1 and CDR2: SGHDT, YYEEEE. There are 17 residues in the CDR3. Losses at the gene ends were 3 bases for V and 3 bases for J; bases not matched to a gene: 10. The CDR3: CASSSIGQGPANEKLFF. The CDR3 nucleotides are TGTGCCAGCAGCTCGATTGGACAGGGACCAGCTAATGAAAAACTGTTTTTT.

In DNA, the CDR3 is TGTGCCAGCAGTTACTCCCTAGCGGGAGGGCCGGAAGAGCAGTACTTC. Amino acid sequence: CASSYSLAGGPEEQYF. V and J are TRBV6-1 and TRBJ2-7; TRBD2 matches at 12 bases. J gave up 7 bases and V 5 bases, and 12 bases lay outside the gene matches. Germline V lookup: CDR1 MNHNS, CDR2 SASEGT. The CDR3 loop spans 16 amino acids.

This clonotype has at least ten counts. The chain couples TRBV11-2 to TRBJ2-7; D unresolved. This CDR3 comprises 13 residues. The ends were cut back, 0 bases at V and 7 bases at J, with 10 bases in the middle. CDR1 and CDR2 (germline): SGHAT, FQNNGV. The CDR3, as DNA: TGTGCCAGCAGCTTAGACAACGGACCGGAGCAGTACTTC. This sequence encodes CASSLDNGPEQYF. The full variable domain, its missing parts supplied by reference TRBV11-2 and TRBJ2-7, is EAGVAQSPRYKIIEKRQSVAFWCNPISGHATLYWYQQILGQGPKLLIQFQNNGVVDDSQLPKDRFSAERLKGVDSTLKIQPAKLEDSAVYLCASSLDNGPEQYFGPGTRLTVT.

At least ten counts were recorded for this clonotype. CDR3 region: CASSAEKSETQYF. CDR3 nucleotides: TGTGCCAGTAGTGCAGAAAAGTCGGAGACCCAGTACTTC. The chain employs TRBV19 and TRBJ2-5, with D unclear. CDR3 length: 13 residues. CDR1 and CDR2 (germline): LNHDA, SQIVND (reference sequence). V was pared by 5 bases and J by 5 bases, with 12 bases between.

This clonotype was counted at least ten times. The chain is built from TRBV7-9 and TRBJ2-2; 7 nucleotides align to TRBD2. This CDR3 spans 13 amino acids. Germline lookup yields CDR1 SEHNR and CDR2 FQNEAQ (reference sequence). V trimming: 6 bases; J trimming: 5 bases; junction bases outside the gene matches: 3. The CDR3 sequence: CASSKRETGELFF. The CDR3 nucleotides read TGTGCCAGCAGTAAGCGGGAAACCGGGGAGCTGTTTTTT.

This clonotype was detected ten times or more. The chain couples TRBV12-3 or TRBV12-4 to TRBJ2-7; D gene uncertain. Trimming pared 5 bases from V and 4 bases from J, leaving 6 bases between. The CDR3 spans 11 residues. The CDR3: CASSRRYEQYF. CDR3 nucleotide sequence: TGTGCCAGCAGTCGAAGATACGAGCAGTACTTC.

V usage is TRBV6-2 or TRBV6-3 and J usage is TRBJ2-2; 9 nucleotides align to TRBD2. Germline trimming cut 5 bases from V and 4 bases from J; bases unmatched to any gene: 8. This CDR3 is built from 16 residues. Germline CDR1 reads MNHEY; CDR2 reads SVGEGT. The CDR3, as DNA: TGTGCCAGCAGTCCGGGACTAGCTTTCCCCACCGGGGAGCTGTTTTTT. Its translation is CASSPGLAFPTGELFF.

On this clonotype: With a much larger clone just one base away, this may be a read error. This rearrangement joins TRBV20-1 to TRBJ2-7, with 7 nucleotides matching TRBD2. V was pared by 0 bases and J by 1 base, with 6 bases of the junction left unmatched. CDR1 is DFQATT and CDR2 is SNEGSKA in the germline V gene (reference sequence). The CDR3 totals 15 residues. CDR3 sequence reads: CSARELRRESYEQYF. The CDR3 DNA is TGCAGTGCTAGAGAGTTGCGGCGGGAGTCCTACGAGCAGTACTTC.

This clonotype was seen many times. The chain recombines TRBV10-2 with TRBJ1-2; 9 bases match TRBD1. After removal of 8 bases from V and 4 bases from J, the junction contained 8 bases not matched to a gene. Germline CDR1 reads WSHSY; CDR2 reads SAAADI. There are 14 residues in the CDR3. The CDR3 here is CASSSTGGPYGYTF. CDR3 in DNA: TGCGCCAGCTCGTCTACAGGGGGCCCCTATGGCTACACCTTC.

This clonotype was detected many times. The gene calls are TRBV7-8 and TRBJ2-1, with D perhaps TRBD1 (5 bases). Trimming took 5 bases from V and 6 from J, leaving 11 bases between them. Germline V lookup: CDR1 SGHVS, CDR2 FQNEAQ. The CDR3 is 13 amino acids. CDR3 protein: CASSPGRTNEQFF. CDR3 nucleotide sequence: TGTGCCAGCAGCCCAGGGCGGACCAATGAGCAGTTCTTC.

This clonotype was seen only a few times. The V call is TRBV11-2, the J call TRBJ2-1; D might be TRBD1 or TRBD2, each matching 5 bases. With 3 bases removed from V and 4 bases from J, the gap between germline ends came to 16 bases. Germline values: CDR1 SGHAT, CDR2 FQNNGV. The CDR3 spans 16 residues. As DNA, the CDR3 is TGTGCCAGCAGCTTGTCGAGACGGGACGAATACAATGAGCAGTTCTTC. Protein product: CASSLSRRDEYNEQFF.

The V and J genes are TRBV11-2 and TRBJ1-1; weak D call: TRBD1 (6 bases). There are 14 residues in the CDR3. Germline CDR1 and CDR2: SGHAT and FQNNGV. Trimming stripped 5 bases from V and 2 bases from J, with 12 bases between. CDR3 nucleotide sequence: TGTGCCAGCAGCCTCGGACAGCGTAACACTGAAGCTTTCTTT. Its protein is CASSLGQRNTEAFF.

This clonotype was detected ten times or more. The J gene is TRBJ2-1, the V gene TRBV19; D possibly corresponds to TRBD2 (6 bases). Between the trimmed V and J ends, which lost 1 base and 9 bases, there was a span of 10 bases. This CDR3 contains 13 residues. Germline CDR1 is LNHDA and CDR2 is SQIVND (reference sequence). In nucleotides, the CDR3 is TGTGCCAGTAGTATAGGTGGAGGGTCTGAGCAGTTCTTC. Its translation is CASSIGGGSEQFF.

This clonotype was observed at least ten times. This chain connects TRBV20-1 to TRBJ1-2, with D possibly matching TRBD1 (5 bases). The V gene lost 5 bases and the J gene lost 4 bases, with 26 bases spanning the gap. Germline loops: CDR1 DFQATT, CDR2 SNEGSKA (reference sequence). The CDR3 covers 17 residues. CDR3 sequence reads: CSAHGGGSPPLGYGYTF. The CDR3 nucleotides are TGCAGTGCTCATGGGGGAGGATCCCCCCCCTTAGGCTATGGCTACACCTTC.

This clonotype was found many times. Written as DNA, the CDR3 is TGTGCCAGCAGCTTCCTCCGGGACAGGGGCCGAGGATTGGGAAACACCATATATTTT. This codes for CASSFLRDRGRGLGNTIYF. This chain joins TRBV11-2 and TRBJ1-3; 10 nucleotides line up with TRBD1. There are 19 residues in the CDR3. Trimming took 3 bases from V and 4 from J; bases not matched to a gene: 15. The germline V gene encodes CDR1 SGHAT and CDR2 FQNNGV.

The rearrangement links TRBV6-5 to TRBJ2-7; D not certain. Trimming shortened V by 0 bases and J by 2 bases, and 5 bases separated the two germline ends. There are 13 residues in the CDR3. The germline V gene has CDR1 MNHEY and CDR2 SVGAGI. CDR3: CASSYSLAYEQYF. The CDR3 region has the DNA TGTGCCAGCAGTTACTCTCTAGCCTACGAGCAGTACTTC.

This chain uses TRBV27 with TRBJ2-7; weak D call: TRBD2 (5 bases). CDR3 size: 14 residues. In germline, CDR1 is MNHEY, CDR2 SMNVEV (reference sequence). The V gene lost 3 bases and the J gene lost 3 bases, with 12 bases spanning the gap. This CDR3 reads CASSFTLGGYEQYF. DNA of the CDR3: TGTGCCAGCAGTTTTACACTAGGAGGCTACGAGCAGTACTTC.

As concerns this clonotype: It may be a read error: a sequence one base away is much more abundant. The chain uses TRBV6-6 and TRBJ2-2; D is unclear. Germline lookup yields CDR1 MNHNY and CDR2 SVGAGI (reference sequence). This CDR3 has 12 residues. The DNA for the CDR3 is TGTGGCAGCAGTCCCCGTCCCGGGGAGCTGTTTTTT. It codes for CGSSPRPGELFF.